This TCR beta chain is drawn from a study of OX40 agonist ivuxolimab in advanced cancers. Study observations and caveats: The study found among the lowest clonal expansion in partial responders at 0.1-3.0 mg/kg.

The assay was immunoSEQ multiplex PCR, and TCRdb's table has in-frame clones only and misses some. The sample shows 100,000 or so clones, 85% to 90% of them seen only once. Comments on this clone: Its target is unknown.

Germline assignment: CDR1 SGHTA and CDR2 FQGNSA. The CDR3 contains 14 residues. Trimming cost V 3 bases and J 1 base, with 9 bases left between them. The source material was CD4+ or CD8+ T cells sorted from blood, sampled in a trial of the OX40 agonist ivuxolimab. The V gene is TRBV7-2, the J gene TRBJ1-1; no definite D call. The sequence was collected from an adult with an advanced solid tumor such as melanoma, head and neck, liver or kidney cancer. CDR3 DNA: TGTGCCAGCAGCTTTCCCTGGCAGAACACTGAAGCTTTCTTT. Its protein is CASSFPWQNTEAFF. Together with reference TRBV7-2 and TRBJ1-1, the CDR3 gives the full variable domain: GAGVSQSPSNKVTEKGKDVELRCDPISGHTALYWYRQSLGQGLEFLIYFQGNSAPDKSGLPSDRFSAERTGGSVSTLTIQRTQQEDSAVYLCASSFPWQNTEAFFGQGTRLTVV.